This passage covers 22 T cell receptor beta chains from one sample sequenced in a study of early T cells in non-severe SARS-CoV-2 infection. TCRdb re-called the 5' RACE reads with MiXCR, one entry per CDR3 protein. Among 70,000 or so distinct CDR3 sequences listed, more than 9% were seen once. Input material: whole blood. The receptors were sampled from an adult who was a healthcare worker with PCR-confirmed SARS-CoV-2 infection or an uninfected control (not recorded which).

This clonotype appeared a few times. The chain couples TRBV11-2 to TRBJ2-2; D is undetermined. The CDR3 covers 14 residues. V shed 6 bases and J shed 5 bases, with 13 bases lying between them. The germline CDR1 and CDR2 sequences are SGHAT and FQNNGV. CDR3 amino acids: CASSAGSSTGELFF. CDR3 DNA: TGTGCCAGCAGTGCAGGATCGAGTACCGGGGAGCTGTTTTTT.

This clonotype appeared a few times. The rearrangement joins TRBV4-1 to TRBJ2-3; D is possibly TRBD2 (5 bases). CDR1 and CDR2 (germline): MGHRA, YSYEKL. V gave up 4 bases and J gave up 2 bases, with 13 bases separating them. There are 15 residues in the CDR3. The CDR3 loop reads CASSLNMRATDTQYF. The CDR3 nucleotides read TGCGCCAGCAGCCTAAACATGAGGGCCACAGATACGCAGTATTTT.

This clonotype was picked up many times. The V gene is TRBV11-2, the J gene TRBJ2-1; 8 nucleotides agree with TRBD2. The CDR3 totals 15 residues. V lost 5 bases and J lost 7; bases outside the gene matches: 10. CDR1 SGHAT and CDR2 FQNNGV come from the germline V gene. Here the CDR3 reads CASSTTSAGENEQFF. As DNA, the CDR3 is TGTGCCAGCAGCACGACTAGCGCGGGAGAGAATGAGCAGTTCTTC. Based on the CDR3 plus reference TRBV11-2 and TRBJ2-1, the full variable domain is EAGVAQSPRYKIIEKRQSVAFWCNPISGHATLYWYQQILGQGPKLLIQFQNNGVVDDSQLPKDRFSAERLKGVDSTLKIQPAKLEDSAVYLCASSTTSAGENEQFFGPGTRLTVL.

This clonotype was counted at least ten times. The chain is built from TRBV4-1 and TRBJ2-1, with 11 bases aligning to TRBD2. Germline loops: CDR1 MGHRA, CDR2 YSYEKL. Unmatched junction bases numbered 4, after V lost 1 base and J lost 2 bases. This CDR3 region has 17 residues. The CDR3 coding sequence is TGCGCCAGCAGCCAAGTAACTAGCGGGAGTGCCTACAATGAGCAGTTCTTC. As protein: CASSQVTSGSAYNEQFF.

The J gene is TRBJ1-2, the V gene TRBV29-1, with 7 bases aligning to TRBD1. This CDR3 is built from 15 residues. J lost 4 bases, V lost 4 bases, and 12 bases had no gene match. Germline CDR1 reads SQVTM; CDR2 reads ANQGSEA. CDR3 residues: CSVGGGGDFSYGYTF. CDR3 DNA sequence: TGCAGCGTTGGGGGAGGGGGCGACTTCAGCTATGGCTACACCTTC.

This clonotype was recorded at least ten times. This chain joins TRBV5-1 and TRBJ2-7, with D possibly being TRBD1 or TRBD2 (5 bases each). The germline CDR1 and CDR2 sequences are SGHRS and YFSETQ. The V end was cut by 2 bases, the J end by 3 bases, with 12 bases between. CDR3 length: 14 residues. The CDR3 spells CASSFSGPGYEQYF. The CDR3, as DNA: TGCGCCAGCAGCTTCTCGGGACCCGGCTACGAGCAGTACTTC. Together with reference TRBV5-1 and TRBJ2-7, the CDR3 gives the full variable domain: KAGVTQTPRYLIKTRGQQVTLSCSPISGHRSVSWYQQTPGQGLQFLFEYFSETQRNKGNFPGRFSGRQFSNSRSEMNVSTLELGDSALYLCASSFSGPGYEQYFGPGTRLTVT.

This clonotype was detected ten times or more. The chain carries TRBV2 and TRBJ2-2; 8 bases are shared with TRBD1. The V gene end was trimmed by 5 bases and the J gene end by 4 bases; junction bases not matched to a gene: 6. Per germline, CDR1 SNHLY and CDR2 FYNNEI. The length of the CDR3 is 15 residues. CDR3 nucleotides: TGTGCCAGCAGTTCGGACAGGGCGGGCACCGGGGAGCTGTTTTTT. This codes for CASSSDRAGTGELFF.

The table lists this clonotype with many counts. The chain has TRBV11-2 and TRBJ2-7; 8 bases line up with TRBD1. This CDR3 has 13 amino acids. Looked up from germline, CDR1 is SGHAT and CDR2 is FQNNGV. V shed 3 bases and J 4 bases; nucleotides not matched to a gene: 2. This chain's CDR3 is CASSLQGAYEQYF. The CDR3 nucleotides are TGTGCCAGCAGCTTGCAGGGGGCTTACGAGCAGTACTTC. The entire variable domain, with the rest obtained from reference TRBV11-2 and TRBJ2-7, is as follows: EAGVAQSPRYKIIEKRQSVAFWCNPISGHATLYWYQQILGQGPKLLIQFQNNGVVDDSQLPKDRFSAERLKGVDSTLKIQPAKLEDSAVYLCASSLQGAYEQYFGPGTRLTVT.

This clonotype was detected ten times or more. This rearrangement joins TRBV11-2 to TRBJ1-1; no reliable D call. The CDR3 has 12 residues. Trimming took 5 bases from V and 1 from J, leaving 5 bases between them. Germline CDR1 is SGHAT and CDR2 is FQNNGV. The CDR3 sequence: CASSHPNTEAFF. CDR3 DNA: TGTGCCAGCAGCCACCCGAACACTGAAGCTTTCTTT.

The chain employs TRBV29-1 and TRBJ2-1, with D uncertain. This CDR3 comprises 14 residues. Germline CDR1 SQVTM, CDR2 ANQGSEA. Trimming removed 0 bases at V and 0 bases at J, with 6 bases between. Here the CDR3 reads CSVEDPSSYNEQFF. In DNA, the CDR3 is TGCAGCGTTGAAGACCCGAGCTCCTACAATGAGCAGTTCTTC.

This chain uses TRBV20-1 with TRBJ1-1, with D unresolved. Trimming cost V 3 bases and J 3 bases, with 2 bases left between them. This CDR3 region has 10 residues. Looked up from germline, CDR1 is DFQATT and CDR2 is SNEGSKA (reference sequence). In DNA, the CDR3 is TGCAGTGCTAGTGACACTGAAGCTTTCTTT. It encodes CSASDTEAFF.

This chain uses TRBV6-6 with TRBJ2-1, with 7 bases aligning to TRBD2. There are 14 residues in the CDR3. V lost 5 bases, J lost 7 bases, and 8 bases stayed unmatched. In germline, CDR1 is MNHNY, CDR2 SVGAGI (reference sequence). The CDR3 DNA sequence: TGTGCCAGCAGTCACCGGGACTATCTGAATGAGCAGTTCTTC. Its translation is CASSHRDYLNEQFF.

This clonotype was picked up a small number of times. This chain uses TRBV6-2 or TRBV6-3 with TRBJ1-2; weak D call: TRBD1 (5 bases). V was cut by 0 bases and J by 8 bases, with 16 bases left in between. The CDR3 consists of 15 residues. Germline loops: CDR1 MNHEY, CDR2 SVGEGT. The CDR3 here is CASSYSGRVTTGYTF. The DNA of the CDR3 is TGTGCCAGCAGTTACTCCGGCAGGGTGACAACGGGCTACACCTTC.

This chain links TRBV29-1 with TRBJ1-1, with TRBD1 identical over 10 bases. Germline lookup yields CDR1 SQVTM and CDR2 ANQGSEA. The J segment lost 5 bases and the V segment lost 5 bases, leaving 5 bases of the junction unmatched. This CDR3 spans 13 amino acids. The CDR3 coding sequence is TGCAGCGTTCGGACAGGGGGTAGGACTGAAGCTTTCTTT. Translation: CSVRTGGRTEAFF.

This clonotype was counted between two and nine times. V gene TRBV7-9 combines with J gene TRBJ2-5; TRBD1 is a possible D gene (6 bases). Germline loops: CDR1 SEHNR, CDR2 FQNEAQ (reference sequence). CDR3 length equals 13 residues. The V and J ends lost 4 bases and 5 bases respectively, with 11 bases between them. The CDR3 sequence is CASSYTGLETQYF. In DNA form, the CDR3 reads TGTGCCAGCAGCTATACAGGGCTCGAGACCCAGTACTTC.

This clonotype was observed at least ten times. This chain uses TRBV20-1 with TRBJ2-5; possible D gene TRBD2, 5 bases. This CDR3 contains 13 residues. V lost 6 bases and J lost 0, with 11 bases in between. Looked up from germline, CDR1 is DFQATT and CDR2 is SNEGSKA (reference sequence). This CDR3 reads CSAPHSDQETQYF. In nucleotides, the CDR3 is TGCAGTGCCCCGCATAGCGACCAAGAGACCCAGTACTTC.

V gene TRBV11-2 combines with J gene TRBJ2-1; 9 bases line up with TRBD2. After removal of 5 bases from V and 7 bases from J, the junction contained 9 bases not matched to a gene. The CDR3 consists of 15 residues. Germline lookup yields CDR1 SGHAT and CDR2 FQNNGV. CDR3 in DNA: TGTGCCAGCAGCCACCCAGCGGGAGGTGCGAATGAGCAGTTCTTC. It yields the protein CASSHPAGGANEQFF.

This clonotype was observed many times. The chain combines TRBV5-6 with TRBJ2-7; weak D call: TRBD1 (5 bases). This CDR3 is built from 11 residues. The V end lost 1 base, the J end lost 7 bases, and 6 bases lay between the germline ends. From germline, CDR1 is SGHDT and CDR2 YYEEEE. CDR3 in amino acids: CASSLYREQYF. Written as DNA, the CDR3 is TGTGCCAGCAGCTTGTACAGGGAGCAGTACTTC.

This clonotype was detected many times. The chain employs TRBV7-6 and TRBJ2-5; D perhaps matches TRBD2 (6 bases). CDR3 length equals 15 residues. V shed 5 bases and J shed 5 bases, with 18 bases lying between them. Per the germline V gene, CDR1 is SGHVS and CDR2 is FNYEAQ. CDR3 nucleotide sequence: TGTGCCAGCAGCCTGGGGGTAACCCGGGAGGAGACCCAGTACTTC. It is translated as CASSLGVTREETQYF. The full variable domain, with the rest looked up from reference TRBV7-6 and TRBJ2-5, is GAGVSQSPRYKVTKRGQDVALRCDPISGHVSLYWYRQALGQGPEFLTYFNYEAQQDKSGLPNDRFSAERPEGSISTLTIQRTEQRDSAMYRCASSLGVTREETQYFGPGTRLLVL.

This clonotype has a count of ten or more. This chain links TRBV6-1 with TRBJ1-2; D gene ambiguous. Trimming stripped 4 bases from V and 4 bases from J, with 10 bases between. The CDR3 is 13 residues long. Germline V CDR1 and CDR2: MNHNS, SASEGT. The CDR3 loop is CASSASQSYGYTF. DNA for the CDR3: TGTGCCAGCAGTGCCTCACAGAGCTATGGCTACACCTTC.

This clonotype appeared many times. V gene TRBV12-3 or TRBV12-4 combines with J gene TRBJ2-1; TRBD2 aligns across 7 bases. The CDR3 totals 14 residues. J was trimmed by 7 bases and V by 5 bases; bases with no gene match: 8. DNA of the CDR3: TGTGCCAGCAGTGCCGCGGGAGTAGTTAATGAGCAGTTCTTC. It codes for CASSAAGVVNEQFF.

This chain uses TRBV25-1 with TRBJ1-1; 8 bases map to TRBD1. Germline lookup yields CDR1 MGHDK and CDR2 SYGVNS. The CDR3 contains 13 residues. J was trimmed by 8 bases and V by 6 bases; bases with no gene match: 8. The CDR3 is CASRGQVIGEAFF. DNA of the CDR3: TGTGCCAGCAGGGGACAGGTGATAGGGGAAGCTTTCTTT.